This T cell receptor (beta chain) was captured by sequencing in a study of cytomegalovirus exposure and HLA in healthy donors. A multiplex PCR was run with 60 Vbeta primers and 13 Jbeta primers. TCRdb keeps only in-frame clones here, not all; method: immunoSEQ multiplex PCR. The sample lists about 150,000 clones; roughly 80% were seen once. Overall study findings and caveats: Presence/absence analyses assumed roughly uniform sequencing depth across donors, which may not hold.

On this clone itself: Its antigen is still unknown.

The clonotype comes from a man aged 30 to 45 in good health and CMV-seropositive. Sequenced sample: PBMCs.

This CDR3 reads CASTPTGGGNEQFF. The CDR3 DNA reads as TGTGCCAGCACACCAACAGGGGGAGGCAATGAGCAGTTCTTC. The rearrangement joins TRBV27 to TRBJ2-1; 8 bases fit TRBD1. V lost 7 bases, J lost 6 bases, and 8 bases stayed unmatched. The CDR3 is 14 amino acids. The germline CDR1 and CDR2 sequences are MNHEY and SMNVEV (reference sequence).